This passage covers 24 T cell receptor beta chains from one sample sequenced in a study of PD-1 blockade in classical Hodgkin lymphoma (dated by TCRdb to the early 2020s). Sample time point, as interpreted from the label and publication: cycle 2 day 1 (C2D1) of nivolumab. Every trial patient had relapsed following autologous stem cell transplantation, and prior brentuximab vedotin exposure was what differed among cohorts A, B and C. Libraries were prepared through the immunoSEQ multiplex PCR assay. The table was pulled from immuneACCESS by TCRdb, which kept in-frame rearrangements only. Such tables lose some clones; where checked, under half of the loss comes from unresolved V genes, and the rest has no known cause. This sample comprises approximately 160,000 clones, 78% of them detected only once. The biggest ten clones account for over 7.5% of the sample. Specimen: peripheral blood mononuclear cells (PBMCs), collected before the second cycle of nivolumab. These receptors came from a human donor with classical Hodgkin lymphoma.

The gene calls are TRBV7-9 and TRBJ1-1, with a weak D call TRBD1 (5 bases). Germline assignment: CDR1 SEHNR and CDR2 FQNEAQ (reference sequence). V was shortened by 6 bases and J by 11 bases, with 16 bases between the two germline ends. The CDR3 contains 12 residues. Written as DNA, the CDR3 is TGTGCCAGCAGTCGGGACTCCGGCGAGGCTTTCTTT. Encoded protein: CASSRDSGEAFF.

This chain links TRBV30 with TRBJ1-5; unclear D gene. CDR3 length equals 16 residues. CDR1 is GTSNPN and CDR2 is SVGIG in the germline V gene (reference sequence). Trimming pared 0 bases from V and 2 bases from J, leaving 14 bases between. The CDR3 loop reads CAWSVRWEVGNQPQHF. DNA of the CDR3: TGTGCCTGGAGTGTACGGTGGGAGGTGGGCAATCAGCCCCAGCATTTT.

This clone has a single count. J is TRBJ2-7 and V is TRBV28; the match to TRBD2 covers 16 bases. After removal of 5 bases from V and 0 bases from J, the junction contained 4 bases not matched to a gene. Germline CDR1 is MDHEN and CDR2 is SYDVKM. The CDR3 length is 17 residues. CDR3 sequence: CASSKGLAGGPSYEQYF. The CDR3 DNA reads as TGTGCCAGCAGTAAGGGACTAGCGGGAGGGCCCTCCTACGAGCAGTACTTC.

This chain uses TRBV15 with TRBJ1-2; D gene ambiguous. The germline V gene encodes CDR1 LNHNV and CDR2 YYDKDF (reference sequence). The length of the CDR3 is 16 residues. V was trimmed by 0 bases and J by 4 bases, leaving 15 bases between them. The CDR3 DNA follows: TGTGCCACCAGCAGAGATCGGACCAGATCGTCCTATGGCTACACCTTC. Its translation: CATSRDRTRSSYGYTF.

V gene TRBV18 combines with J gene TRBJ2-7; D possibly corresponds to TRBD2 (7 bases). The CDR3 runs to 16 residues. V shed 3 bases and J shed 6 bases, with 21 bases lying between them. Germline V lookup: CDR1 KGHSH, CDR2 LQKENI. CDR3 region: CASSPGVGGRGGEQYF. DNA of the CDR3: TGTGCCAGCTCACCGGGAGTTGGGGGCCGCGGGGGCGAGCAGTACTTC. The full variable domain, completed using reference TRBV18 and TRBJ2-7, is NAGVMQNPRHLVRRRGQEARLRCSPMKGHSHVYWYRQLPEEGLKFMVYLQKENIIDESGMPKERFSAEFPKEGPSILRIQQVVRGDSAAYFCASSPGVGGRGGEQYFGPGTRLTVT.

For the CDR3, the DNA is TGCGCCAGCAGCTTGGTGACAGGGACCGGGGAGCTGTTTTTT. It translates to CASSLVTGTGELFF. This chain uses TRBV5-1 with TRBJ2-2; the match to TRBD1 covers 7 bases. CDR1 SGHRS and CDR2 YFSETQ come from the germline V gene. The CDR3 has 14 amino acids. V gave up 0 bases and J gave up 5 bases; unmatched junction bases: 1. Filled out from reference TRBV5-1 and TRBJ2-2, the complete variable domain reads KAGVTQTPRYLIKTRGQQVTLSCSPISGHRSVSWYQQTPGQGLQFLFEYFSETQRNKGNFPGRFSGRQFSNSRSEMNVSTLELGDSALYLCASSLVTGTGELFFGEGSRLTVL.

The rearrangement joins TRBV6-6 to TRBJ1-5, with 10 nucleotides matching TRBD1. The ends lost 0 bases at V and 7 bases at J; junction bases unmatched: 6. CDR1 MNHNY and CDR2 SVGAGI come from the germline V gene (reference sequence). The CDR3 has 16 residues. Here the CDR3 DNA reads TGTGCCAGCAGTTACTCGTCGACAGGGGGCGGACAGCCCCAGCATTTT. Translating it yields CASSYSSTGGGQPQHF.

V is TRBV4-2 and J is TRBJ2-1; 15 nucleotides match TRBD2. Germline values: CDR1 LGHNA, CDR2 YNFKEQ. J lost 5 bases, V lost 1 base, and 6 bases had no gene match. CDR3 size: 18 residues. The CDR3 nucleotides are TGTGCCAGCAGCCAAGGGGGACTAGCGGGAGGTGACAACAATGAGCAGTTCTTC. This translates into CASSQGGLAGGDNNEQFF.

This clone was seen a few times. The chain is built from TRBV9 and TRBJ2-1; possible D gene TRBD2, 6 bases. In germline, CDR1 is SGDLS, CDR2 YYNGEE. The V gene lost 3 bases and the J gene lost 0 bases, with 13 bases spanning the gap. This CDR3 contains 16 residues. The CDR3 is CASSDGRGLSYNEQFF. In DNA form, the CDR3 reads TGTGCCAGCAGCGATGGGCGGGGCCTCTCCTACAATGAGCAGTTCTTC.

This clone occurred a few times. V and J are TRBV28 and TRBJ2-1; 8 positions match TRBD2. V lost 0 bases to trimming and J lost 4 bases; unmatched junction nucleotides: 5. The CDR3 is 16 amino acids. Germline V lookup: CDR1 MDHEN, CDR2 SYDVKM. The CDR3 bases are TGTGCCAGCAGTTTATGGACAGCGGGAGATTACAATGAGCAGTTCTTC. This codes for CASSLWTAGDYNEQFF.

The CDR3 loop reads CAISEGGQGQPQHF. DNA for the CDR3: TGTGCCATCAGTGAGGGGGGGCAGGGGCAGCCCCAGCATTTT. The chain recombines TRBV10-3 with TRBJ1-5, with TRBD1 as a possible D gene (6 bases). The CDR3 loop spans 14 amino acids. Trimming stripped 2 bases from V and 7 bases from J, with 12 bases between. CDR1 and CDR2 (germline): ENHRY, SYGVKD.

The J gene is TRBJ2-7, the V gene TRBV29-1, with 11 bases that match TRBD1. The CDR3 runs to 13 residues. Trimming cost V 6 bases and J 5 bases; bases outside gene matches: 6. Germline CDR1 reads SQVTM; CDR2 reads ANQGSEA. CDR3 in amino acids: CSVADRGRNEQYF. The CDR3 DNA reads TGCAGCGTGGCGGACAGGGGGCGAAACGAGCAGTACTTC.

CDR3 residues: CASSLGQGGYGYTF. As DNA, the CDR3 is TGTGCCAGCAGCCTGGGACAGGGAGGCTATGGCTACACCTTC. The chain links TRBV5-4 to TRBJ1-2; 9 bases agree with TRBD1. This CDR3 region has 14 residues. Germline assignment: CDR1 SGHNT and CDR2 YYREEE (reference sequence). Unmatched junction bases numbered 5, after V lost 4 bases and J lost 4 bases.

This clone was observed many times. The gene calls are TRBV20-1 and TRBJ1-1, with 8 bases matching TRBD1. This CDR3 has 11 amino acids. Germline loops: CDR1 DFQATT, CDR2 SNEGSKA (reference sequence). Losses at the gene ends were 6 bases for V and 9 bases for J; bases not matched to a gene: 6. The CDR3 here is CSALQGAQAFF. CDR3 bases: TGCAGTGCCCTGCAGGGGGCGCAAGCTTTCTTT.

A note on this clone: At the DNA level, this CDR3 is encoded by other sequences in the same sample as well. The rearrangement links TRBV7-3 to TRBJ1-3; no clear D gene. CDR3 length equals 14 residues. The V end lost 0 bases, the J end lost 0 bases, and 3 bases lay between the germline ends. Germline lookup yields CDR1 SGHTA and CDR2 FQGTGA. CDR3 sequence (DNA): TGTGCCAGCAGCTTAACCGGCTCTGGAAACACCATATATTTT. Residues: CASSLTGSGNTIYF.

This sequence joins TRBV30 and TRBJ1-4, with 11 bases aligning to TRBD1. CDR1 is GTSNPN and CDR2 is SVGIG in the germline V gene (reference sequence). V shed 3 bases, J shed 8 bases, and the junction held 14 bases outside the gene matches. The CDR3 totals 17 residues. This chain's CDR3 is CAWRGWDRGKVVEKLFF. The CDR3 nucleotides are TGTGCCTGGAGAGGCTGGGACAGGGGGAAGGTTGTGGAAAAACTGTTTTTT.

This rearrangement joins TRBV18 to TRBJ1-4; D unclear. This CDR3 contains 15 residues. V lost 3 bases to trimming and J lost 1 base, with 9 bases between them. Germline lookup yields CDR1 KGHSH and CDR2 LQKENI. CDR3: CASSPNTITNEKLFF. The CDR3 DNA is TGTGCCAGCTCACCTAACACAATAACTAATGAAAAACTGTTTTTT.

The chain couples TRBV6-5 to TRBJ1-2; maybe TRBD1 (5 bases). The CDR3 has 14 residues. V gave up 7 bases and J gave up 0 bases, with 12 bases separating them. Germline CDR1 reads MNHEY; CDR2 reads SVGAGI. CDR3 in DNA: TGTGCCAGCAACACAGGAAGAACTAACTATGGCTACACCTTC. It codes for CASNTGRTNYGYTF.

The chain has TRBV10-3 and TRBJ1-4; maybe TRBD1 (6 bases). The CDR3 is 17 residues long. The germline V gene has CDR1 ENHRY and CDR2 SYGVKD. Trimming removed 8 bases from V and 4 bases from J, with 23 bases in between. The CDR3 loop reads CAIGGRTGRGFNEKLFF. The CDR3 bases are TGTGCCATCGGGGGACGAACAGGGAGGGGGTTTAATGAAAAACTGTTTTTT.

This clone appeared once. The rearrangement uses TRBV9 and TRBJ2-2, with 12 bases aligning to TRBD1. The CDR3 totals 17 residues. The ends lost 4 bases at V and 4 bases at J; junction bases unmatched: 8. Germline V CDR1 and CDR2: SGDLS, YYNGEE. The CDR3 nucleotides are TGTGCCAGCAGCCGCAGTGGGACAGGGGGCTTCACCGGGGAGCTGTTTTTT. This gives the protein CASSRSGTGGFTGELFF.

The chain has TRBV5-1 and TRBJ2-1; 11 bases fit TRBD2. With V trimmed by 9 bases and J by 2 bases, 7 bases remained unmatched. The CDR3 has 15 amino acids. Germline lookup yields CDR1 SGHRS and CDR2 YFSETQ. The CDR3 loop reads CATSGTSGTYNEQFF. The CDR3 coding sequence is TGCGCCACCTCTGGGACTAGCGGTACCTACAATGAGCAGTTCTTC.

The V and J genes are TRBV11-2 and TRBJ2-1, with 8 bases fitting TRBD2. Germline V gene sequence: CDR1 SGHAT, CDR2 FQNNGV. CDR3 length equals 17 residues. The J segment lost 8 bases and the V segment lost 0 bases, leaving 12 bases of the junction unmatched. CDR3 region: CASSLDWGRAGGDEQFF. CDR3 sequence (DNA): TGTGCCAGCAGCTTAGATTGGGGACGGGCGGGGGGCGATGAGCAGTTCTTC.

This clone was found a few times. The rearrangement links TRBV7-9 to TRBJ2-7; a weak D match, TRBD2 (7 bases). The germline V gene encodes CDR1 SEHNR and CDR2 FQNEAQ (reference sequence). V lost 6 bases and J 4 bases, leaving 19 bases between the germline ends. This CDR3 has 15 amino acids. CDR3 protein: CASSFKGGDAYEQYF. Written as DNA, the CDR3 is TGTGCCAGCAGTTTTAAAGGGGGGGATGCTTACGAGCAGTACTTC.

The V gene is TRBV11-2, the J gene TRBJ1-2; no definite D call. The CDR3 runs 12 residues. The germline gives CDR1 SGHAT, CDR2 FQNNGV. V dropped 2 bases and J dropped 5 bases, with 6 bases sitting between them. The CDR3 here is CASSLYPYGYTF. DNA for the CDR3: TGTGCCAGCAGCTTATATCCGTATGGCTACACCTTC.